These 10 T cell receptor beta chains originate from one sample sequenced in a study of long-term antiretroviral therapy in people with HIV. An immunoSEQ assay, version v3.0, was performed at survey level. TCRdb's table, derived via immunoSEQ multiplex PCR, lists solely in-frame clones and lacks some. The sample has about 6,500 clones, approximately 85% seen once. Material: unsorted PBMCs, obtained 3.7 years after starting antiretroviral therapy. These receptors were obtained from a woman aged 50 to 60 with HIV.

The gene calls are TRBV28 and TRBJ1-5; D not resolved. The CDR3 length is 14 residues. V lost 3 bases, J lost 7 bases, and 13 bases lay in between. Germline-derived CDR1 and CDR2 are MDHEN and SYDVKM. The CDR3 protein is CASSLGLLHQPQHF. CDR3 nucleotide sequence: TGTGCCAGCAGTTTGGGATTACTCCACCAGCCCCAGCATTTT.

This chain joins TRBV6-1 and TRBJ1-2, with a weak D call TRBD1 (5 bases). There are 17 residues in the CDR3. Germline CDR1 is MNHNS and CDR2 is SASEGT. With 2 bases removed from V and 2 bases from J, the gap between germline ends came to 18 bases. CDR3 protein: CASSESGREWENYGYTF. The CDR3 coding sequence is TGTGCCAGCAGTGAATCGGGCAGGGAGTGGGAAAACTATGGCTACACCTTC.

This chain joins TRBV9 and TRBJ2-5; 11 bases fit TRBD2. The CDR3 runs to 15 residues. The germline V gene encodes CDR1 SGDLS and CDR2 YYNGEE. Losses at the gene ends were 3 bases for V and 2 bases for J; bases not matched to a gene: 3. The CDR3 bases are TGTGCCAGCAGCGGGACTAGCGGGTTTCAAGAGACCCAGTACTTC. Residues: CASSGTSGFQETQYF.

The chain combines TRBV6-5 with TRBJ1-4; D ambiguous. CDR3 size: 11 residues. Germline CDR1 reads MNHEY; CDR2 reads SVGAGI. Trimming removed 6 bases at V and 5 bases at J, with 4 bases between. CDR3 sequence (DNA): TGTGCCAGCAGGGAAAATGAAAAACTGTTTTTT. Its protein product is CASRENEKLFF.

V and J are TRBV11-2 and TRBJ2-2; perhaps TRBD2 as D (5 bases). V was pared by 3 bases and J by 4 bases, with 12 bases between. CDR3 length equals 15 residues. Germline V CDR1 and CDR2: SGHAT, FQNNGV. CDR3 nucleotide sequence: TGTGCCAGCAGCTTGGTTGTGGGGAGCACCGGGGAGCTGTTTTTT. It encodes CASSLVVGSTGELFF.

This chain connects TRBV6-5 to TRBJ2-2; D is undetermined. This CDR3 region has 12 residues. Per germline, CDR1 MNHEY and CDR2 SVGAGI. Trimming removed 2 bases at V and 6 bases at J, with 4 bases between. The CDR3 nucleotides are TGTGCCAGCAGTTACGGTTCCGGGGAGCTGTTTTTT. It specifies CASSYGSGELFF.

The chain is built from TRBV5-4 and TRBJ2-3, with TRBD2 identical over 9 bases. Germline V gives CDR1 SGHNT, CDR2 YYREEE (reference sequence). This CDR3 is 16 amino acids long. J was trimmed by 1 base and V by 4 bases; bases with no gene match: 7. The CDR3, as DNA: TGTGCCAGCAGCACCCCTCTAGCGGGACGCACAGATACGCAGTATTTT. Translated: CASSTPLAGRTDTQYF.

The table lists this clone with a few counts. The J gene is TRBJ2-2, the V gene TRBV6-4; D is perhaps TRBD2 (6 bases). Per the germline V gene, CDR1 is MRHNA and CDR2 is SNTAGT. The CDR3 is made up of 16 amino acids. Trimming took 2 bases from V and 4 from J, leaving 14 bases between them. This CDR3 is CASSDVAGRGTGELFF. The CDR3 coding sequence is TGTGCCAGCAGTGACGTGGCGGGACGGGGCACCGGGGAGCTGTTTTTT.

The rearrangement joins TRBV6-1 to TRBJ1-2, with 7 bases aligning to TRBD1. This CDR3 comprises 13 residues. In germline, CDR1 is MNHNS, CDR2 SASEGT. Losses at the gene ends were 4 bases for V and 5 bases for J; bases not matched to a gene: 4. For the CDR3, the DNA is TGTGCCAGCAGTGTGACAGGGAATTATGGCTACACCTTC. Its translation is CASSVTGNYGYTF.

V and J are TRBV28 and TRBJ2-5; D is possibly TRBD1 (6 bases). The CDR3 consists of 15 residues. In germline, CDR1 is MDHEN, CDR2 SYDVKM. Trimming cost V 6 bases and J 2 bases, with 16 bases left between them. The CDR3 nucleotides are TGTGCCAGCAGCCTAGATAGGACAGAGCAAGAGACCCAGTACTTC. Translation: CASSLDRTEQETQYF. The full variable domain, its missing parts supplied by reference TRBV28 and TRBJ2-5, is DVKVTQSSRYLVKRTGEKVFLECVQDMDHENMFWYRQDPGLGLRLIYFSYDVKMKEKGDIPEGYSVSREKKERFSLILESASTNQTSMYLCASSLDRTEQETQYFGPGTRLLVL.